The clone carrying this TCR beta chain was observed at least ten times. What it binds is not known. Total RNA was isolated from each sample in quantities of at least 6 micrograms. These data come from a study of blood T cells in healthy people across ages. The second PCR ran about 6 to 12 cycles with a sample-barcoded 5' primer and J-beta primers. Sequencing yielded, for each sample, at least 3 million paired-end reads carrying CDR3. TCRdb redid the calling of the 5' RACE reads with MiXCR, one entry per CDR3 protein. The data show about 570,000 distinct CDR3 sequences, 27% seen once. Broader study findings: In older individuals, TCR beta diversity per million T cells was lower, falling roughly linearly with age.

This CDR3 comprises 14 residues. Germline V gene lookup returns CDR1 MNHNY and CDR2 SVGAGI (reference sequence). V lost 6 bases and J lost 2, with 13 bases in between. The clonotype comes from a woman between 70 and 85 years old in good health. This sequence joins TRBV6-6 and TRBJ1-2; possibly TRBD1 for D (5 bases). Sequencing was performed on blood. The CDR3: CASSLGTGNYGYTF. As DNA, the CDR3 is TGTGCCAGCAGCCTCGGGACGGGGAACTATGGCTACACCTTC.